The following is a T cell receptor (beta chain) sequence with its context. Trimming cost V 1 base and J 2 bases, with 9 bases left between them. The CDR3 length is 15 residues. The germline gives CDR1 SGDLS, CDR2 YYNGEE. In patients chosen for sequencing, flow cytometry had shown CD8+CD57+ cell expansion. Researchers used genomic DNA as the template to profile TCR beta VDJ and CDR3. TCRdb re-called the reads through MiXCR, storing one row per CDR3 protein. This table holds about 470,000 distinct CDR3 sequences, under 40% found once. This sample is part of a study of CD8+CD57+ T cells in acquired aplastic anemia.

J is TRBJ2-2 and V is TRBV9; maybe TRBD2 (5 bases). The material sequenced was sorted CD4+, CD8+, or CD8+CD57+ T cells (not recorded which) from PBMCs. The sequence was collected from a human donor with aplastic anemia. The CDR3 coding sequence is TGTGCCAGCAGCGTAAATACGGGAAACACCGGGGAGCTGTTTTTT. Translation gives CASSVNTGNTGELFF.